This entry describes one T cell receptor beta chain. Its target antigen remains unknown. Base qualities are not recorded, but no much larger clone differs from it by a single base. The entry originates in a study of cytomegalovirus exposure and HLA in healthy donors (dated by TCRdb to the late 2010s). A note on the overall study: In an earlier analysis of roughly 590 of the donors, 276 Gb of sequence data and about 110 million unique TCR beta sequences from about 179 million T cells were reported. A later analysis re-examined previously published TCR beta repertoires from around 670 donors and added high-resolution HLA genotyping to investigate patterns of TCR occurrence. A separate validation cohort of 100 to 150 different subjects was used in addition to the roughly 700-subject first cohort. All discovery cohort repertoires had been generated on a single sequencing platform. The study was designed to test whether signatures of past pathogen exposure could be identified by cataloging public T cell receptors. Across approximately 400 genotyped donors of the cohort, an average of approximately 240,000 unique TCR beta nucleotide sequences per donor were sequenced, and roughly 20% of those sequences were non-productive. About 300 gigabases of sequencing data and approximately 91 million unique TCR sequences made up an early release that covered over 550 HLA-typed donors. Typing coverage differed by locus: A, B, C, DRB1 and DQB1 were typed in about 620-640 donors, DQA1 in approximately 520, DPA1 in approximately 600, and DPB1 in just under 490. Rather than drawing on any new phenotypic data, the later analysis identified candidate immune exposures from TCR beta sequences and the way those sequences occurred across donors. A later genetic analysis took genome-wide SNP genotypes for about three fifths of the 666 donors and used that subset as a discovery cohort. Of the 300 to 450 genotyped donors, roughly 85% fell in the genetic ancestry cluster associated with self-reported Caucasian donors. HLA typing included class I and class II loci at four-digit resolution. The study used immunosequencing to profile the T cell repertoires of 666 subjects and linked those repertoires to cytomegalovirus serostatus. High-throughput TCR immunosequencing, statistical association of individual TCRs with disease status, and machine learning were combined to predict cytomegalovirus infection status. An earlier analysis of some 500 of the donors used high-throughput TCR beta sequencing to judge whether each TCR beta V gene segment behaved as functional or pseudogenic. Five DR-DQ haplotypes were handled as single units for association and clustering, since linkage in the cohort was strong. Donor age, sex, ethnicity and CMV serostatus were collected together with the repertoire data.

Libraries were made using the immunoSEQ multiplex PCR assay. For the multiplex PCR, a mixture combining 60 forward primers for TCR Vbeta segments and 13 reverse primers for TCR Jbeta segments was used. A multiplex PCR assay on genomic DNA amplified the CDR3 region of rearranged TCR beta genes. Amplified TCR beta libraries were sequenced as 87-base-pair reads on the Illumina HiSeq System. The study's processing was this. A later analysis tallied about 77 million unique TCR beta chains across the 666 repertoires, and some 10 million of those chains were shared by two or more donors. Raw reads were error-corrected and collapsed into unique sequences by a nearest-neighbor algorithm in which closely related sequences were merged to remove PCR and sequencing errors. CDR3 sequences were aligned to IMGT reference sequences to assign V, D and J gene segments. For a sequence to be retained, a match of at least six nucleotides was required to both a V gene segment and a J gene segment. A rearrangement counted as productive if the CDR3 had no stop codons and remained in frame with V and J, and every other rearrangement counted as non-productive. CDR3 was defined according to IMGT convention as the region running from the second conserved V-encoded cysteine to the conserved J-encoded phenylalanine. In an earlier analysis of around 600 of the donors, sequences lacking an unambiguous match to a single V gene segment were excluded. In an earlier analysis of some 590 of the donors, a V segment was called functional when productive rearrangements were above 56.7%, and segregating when the standard deviation between donors exceeded 5%. A statistical classification framework was built for diagnosing cytomegalovirus status from the catalog of TCR beta chain sequences. In a later analysis, V and J genes were assigned by comparing TCR nucleotide sequences against IMGT/GENE-DB human TR gene sequences. The TCRdist pipeline was used in a later analysis to assign CDR3 sequences and most-parsimonious VDJ recombination scenarios. In a later analysis, every TCR beta chain was defined by the combination of its CDR3 amino acid sequence and its V-gene family, and reads without a unique V-gene family were dropped. To address suspected cross-contamination and a sequencing artifact, a later analysis removed approximately 590 highly shared, low-generation-probability nucleotide sequences. For each public chain, a later analysis derived a clonal expansion index from normalized ranks of inferred template counts within each repertoire. A later analysis computed generation probabilities with a VDJ recombination model fitted to out-of-frame rearrangements, and checked the results against IGoR. A later analysis scored TCR-TCR, TCR-HLA and TCR-CMV co-occurrence with hypergeometric tests, applying a repertoire-size bias correction to TCR pairs. To estimate false discovery rates, a later analysis permuted the HLA or CMV assignments 20 times. In a later analysis, co-occurring TCRs were grouped using DBSCAN, and TCRdist sequence similarity was added for clustering within HLA-allele-positive subsets. Co-occurrence clustering excluded repertoires with fewer than 30,000 or more than 120,000 public chains, plus five with anomalous nucleotide sharing. TCRdb stores this immuneACCESS table with in-frame sequences only. Part of the clones is absent; in the studies checked, under half of the shortfall reflects unresolved V genes, and no reason is known for the rest. V and J calls and clone size follow that table, whereas D and trimming were derived from the DNA. A total of roughly 150,000 clones appear in this sample, 70% to 90% of them only once. About 2.4% of the sample comes from the top ten.

Broader findings and caveats from the paper: The classifier was reported to diagnose cytomegalovirus status with high specificity and sensitivity in both the original and validation cohorts. It was suggested by the authors that the approach could potentially be generalized to other disease states and immunological phenotypes. A total of 164 TCR beta chains were listed by the study as associated with cytomegalovirus. Linkage disequilibrium might explain the correlated functional status among segregating V segments, but an unknown experimental factor could not be excluded. Assigning TCR associations to individual alleles was difficult when HLA alleles, especially DR and DQ, strongly co-occurred. In a later analysis, HLA-associated TCR beta chains were found to be more clonally expanded and to have lower generation probabilities than equally common non-associated chains. The 87-base-pair reads could not distinguish some IMGT-functional V segments, including TRBV6-2 and TRBV6-3, so those segments were excluded. A later analysis associated approximately 17,000 TCR beta sequences with specific HLA alleles at a false discovery rate of 0.05. In a later analysis, most CMV-associated TCR beta chains were found to appear HLA-restricted, with HLA associations seemingly driven largely by CMV exposure. In an earlier analysis of 500 to 650 of the donors, most TCR beta V segments appeared in productive rearrangements about 87% or about 30% of the time, broadly matching IMGT annotations. An association between a missense DCLRE1C variant and V-gene and J-gene trimming of TCR beta chains was found in a later genetic analysis and replicated in an independent cohort. This cohort had only TCR beta chains sequenced, and the lack of alpha or paired-chain data limited which features could be detected. The only immune exposure information available for the cohort was CMV serostatus. Because counts were too low, roughly 17 rarely observed V segments, including chromosome 9 orphons, were left out of the earlier analysis of over 550 of the donors. Sequencing depth was assumed to be roughly uniform across donors in the presence/absence analyses, though that assumption may not hold. Most TCR sequences were observed very rarely across donors, whereas some public TCRs were present in many individuals. A further reported finding was that TCR beta sequences accurately predicted the HLA-A and HLA-B alleles for most subjects in the first cohort. According to a later analysis, parvovirus B19, influenza, CMV and Epstein-Barr virus appeared linked to several top co-occurrence clusters. A group of highly shared sequence variants was considered likely to be a technical artifact of the sequencing pipeline. Because HLA typing was missing for some donors at each locus, association tests included only the typed subset. According to a later genetic analysis, donors in an Asian-associated ancestry cluster had fewer N-insertions in productive TCRs than the approximately 700-donor mean. In a later analysis, TCR association rates were found to vary across HLA loci, with the most associated TCRs seen for DRB1 alleles and the fewest for HLA-C alleles. A few of the identified cytomegalovirus-associated TCR beta chains were confirmed in vitro to be specific for cytomegalovirus antigens.

The cohort was made up of roughly 670 healthy bone marrow donors. All cohort members were sampled while nominally healthy, although unrecorded immune exposures were likely present. The donor was CMV seronegative and belonged to the group of over 350 seronegative cohort members. Each donor provided a peripheral blood sample, and peripheral blood mononuclear cells were used for TCR beta sequencing. The Qiagen DNeasy Blood Extraction Kit was used to extract genomic DNA from the blood cell samples. Including the terminal cysteine and phenylalanine, the CDR3 comprises 12 residues. Only the CDR3 DNA is retained, 36 bases long and in frame from the first base. CDR1 MNHEY and CDR2 SMNVEV were looked up in the germline V gene (reference sequence). Between the V and J ends, shortened by 4 bases and 10 bases respectively, the junction contains 13 bases.

This receptor was taken from a woman between 18 and 29 years old in good health and CMV-seronegative. The sequenced material came from PBMCs. The rearranged segments are TRBV27 and TRBJ1-1; TRBD1 is perhaps the D gene, given 6 matching bases. The CDR3 here reads CASSSIGGGAFF. The sequenced DNA: TGTGCCAGCAGTTCCATAGGGGGGGGAGCTTTCTTT.